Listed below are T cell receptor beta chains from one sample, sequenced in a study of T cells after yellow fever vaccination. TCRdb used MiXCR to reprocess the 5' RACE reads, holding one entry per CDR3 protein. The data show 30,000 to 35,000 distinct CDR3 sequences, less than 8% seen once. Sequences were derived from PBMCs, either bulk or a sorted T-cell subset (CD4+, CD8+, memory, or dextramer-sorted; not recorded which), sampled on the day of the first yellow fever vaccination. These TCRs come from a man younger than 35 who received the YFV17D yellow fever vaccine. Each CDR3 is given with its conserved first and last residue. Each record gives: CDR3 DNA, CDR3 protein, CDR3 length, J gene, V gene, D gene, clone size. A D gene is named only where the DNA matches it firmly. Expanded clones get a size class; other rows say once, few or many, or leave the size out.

DNA: TGCGCCAGCAGCTTGAGCTCTAGCGGACAAGAGACCCAGTACTTC
CDR3: CASSLSSSGQETQYF
length: 15
J: TRBJ2-5
V: TRBV5-1
D: TRBD2
size: many

DNA: TGTGCCAGCAGTTACCAAGCGGGGGGTTACAATGAGCAGTTCTTC
CDR3: CASSYQAGGYNEQFF
length: 15
J: TRBJ2-1
V: TRBV6-2/TRBV6-3
D: TRBD2
size: many

DNA: TGCAGTGCCCTACGGACGCCACACGCAACAGATACGCAGTATTTT
CDR3: CSALRTPHATDTQYF
length: 15
J: TRBJ2-3
V: TRBV20-1
D: -
size: many

DNA: TGTGCCACCAGCAGAGATCTGCAGACAGGGGGTTCTGGGGCCAACGTCCTGACTTTC
CDR3: CATSRDLQTGGSGANVLTF
length: 19
J: TRBJ2-6
V: TRBV15
D: TRBD1
size: many

DNA: TGCAGTGCTACCGCTGCGGATACGCAGTATTTT
CDR3: CSATAADTQYF
length: 11
J: TRBJ2-3
V: TRBV20-1
D: -
size: many

DNA: TGTGCCAGCAGCTTGACAGCTTACCAAGAGACCCAGTACTTC
CDR3: CASSLTAYQETQYF
length: 14
J: TRBJ2-5
V: TRBV7-2
D: -
size: many

DNA: TGCGCCAGCAGCTTGACTGGAGGCCGGGTCGAGGGTACTGAAGCTTTCTTT
CDR3: CASSLTGGRVEGTEAFF
length: 17
J: TRBJ1-1
V: TRBV5-1
D: -
size: many

DNA: TGTGCCAGCAGCGCGGGGGTCCAGGGAGTCGGGGAGCTGTTTTTT
CDR3: CASSAGVQGVGELFF
length: 15
J: TRBJ2-2
V: TRBV11-3
D: TRBD2
size: many

DNA: TGTGCCAGCAGCTTATTTGCAGGGGCCGATCAGCCCCAGCATTTT
CDR3: CASSLFAGADQPQHF
length: 15
J: TRBJ1-5
V: TRBV7-9
D: -
size: many

DNA: TGTGCCAGCAGAAACCCGCCAAACATTCAGTACTTC
CDR3: CASRNPPNIQYF
length: 12
J: TRBJ2-4
V: TRBV28
D: -
size: many

DNA: TGTGCCAGCAGCCCGCAGGGAGGAGCAGATACGCAGTATTTT
CDR3: CASSPQGGADTQYF
length: 14
J: TRBJ2-3
V: TRBV13
D: -
size: many

DNA: TGTGCCAGCAGCTCCCGCGGGGGGGCGGGCACAGATACGCAGTATTTT
CDR3: CASSSRGGAGTDTQYF
length: 16
J: TRBJ2-3
V: TRBV7-2
D: TRBD2
size: many

DNA: TGTGCCAGCAGCCCCCGGACGGGGGCAGGATATAGTGGGGCCAACGTCCTGACTTTC
CDR3: CASSPRTGAGYSGANVLTF
length: 19
J: TRBJ2-6
V: TRBV3-1
D: -
size: few

DNA: TGTGCCAGCAGTGAAAAAGCGGGGGGGTACAATGAGCAGTTCTTC
CDR3: CASSEKAGGYNEQFF
length: 15
J: TRBJ2-1
V: TRBV6-4
D: TRBD2
size: many

DNA: TGTGCCACCAGCGAAGGACGGACCCCAGGGAGAGGGCAGTTCTTC
CDR3: CATSEGRTPGRGQFF
length: 15
J: TRBJ2-1
V: TRBV24-1
D: -
size: -

DNA: TGTGCCAGCATCCGACAGGGGGGCTATGGCTACACCTTC
CDR3: CASIRQGGYGYTF
length: 13
J: TRBJ1-2
V: TRBV7-9
D: TRBD1
size: few

DNA: TGCAGCGTCGCCCTCTCTGTGGACGGAGATACGCAGTATTTT
CDR3: CSVALSVDGDTQYF
length: 14
J: TRBJ2-3
V: TRBV29-1
D: -
size: many

DNA: TGTGCCAGCAGCTTGGACAGGAATGAGCAGTTCTTC
CDR3: CASSLDRNEQFF
length: 12
J: TRBJ2-1
V: TRBV5-4
D: -
size: many

DNA: TGTGCCAGCAGGGAGTCTGGGACGAGAGGCGGAGAGCAGTACTTC
CDR3: CASRESGTRGGEQYF
length: 15
J: TRBJ2-7
V: TRBV7-3
D: -
size: many

DNA: TGTGCCAGCACCTCCCGGGACAGACTAACGTATAGCAATCAGCCCCAGCATTTT
CDR3: CASTSRDRLTYSNQPQHF
length: 18
J: TRBJ1-5
V: TRBV6-2/TRBV6-3
D: TRBD1
size: medium-sized

DNA: TGCGCCAGCAGTCAATTAATACACGCGAGCTCCTACGAGCAGTACTTC
CDR3: CASSQLIHASSYEQYF
length: 16
J: TRBJ2-7
V: TRBV23-1
D: -
size: few

DNA: TGTGCCAGCAGTCGAGCCGGGACAGCCTCTGGAAACACCATATATTTT
CDR3: CASSRAGTASGNTIYF
length: 16
J: TRBJ1-3
V: TRBV28
D: TRBD1
size: many

DNA: TGTGCCAGCAGCAGCCACCCTGGGGCCAACGTCCTGACTTTC
CDR3: CASSSHPGANVLTF
length: 14
J: TRBJ2-6
V: TRBV7-3
D: -
size: few

DNA: TGTGCCACCAGCTTTGGGACAGGGAGCACAGATACGCAGTATTTT
CDR3: CATSFGTGSTDTQYF
length: 15
J: TRBJ2-3
V: TRBV15
D: TRBD1
size: many

DNA: TGTGCCAGCAGTTACGGGCAGGCTGGGGCCAACGTCCTGACTTTC
CDR3: CASSYGQAGANVLTF
length: 15
J: TRBJ2-6
V: TRBV6-5
D: -
size: -

DNA: TGTGCCAGCAGCCCCCGGGGCAGGGGGCGCGATGGAAATGAAAAACTGTTTTTT
CDR3: CASSPRGRGRDGNEKLFF
length: 18
J: TRBJ1-4
V: TRBV11-2
D: TRBD1
size: few

DNA: TGTGCCAGCAGACGGGGCTTAGACTATGGCTACACCTTC
CDR3: CASRRGLDYGYTF
length: 13
J: TRBJ1-2
V: TRBV7-3
D: -
size: -

DNA: TGCGCCAGCAGCCAGACCCCCACAGAGAACACTGAAGCTTTCTTT
CDR3: CASSQTPTENTEAFF
length: 15
J: TRBJ1-1
V: TRBV4-1
D: -
size: few

DNA: TGTGCCAGCTCACAGGGACTGGTTGGAGAGACCCAGTACTTC
CDR3: CASSQGLVGETQYF
length: 14
J: TRBJ2-5
V: TRBV18
D: -
size: many

DNA: TGTGCCAGCAGCCCTGGACATGCCTCCTACAATGAGCAGTTCTTC
CDR3: CASSPGHASYNEQFF
length: 15
J: TRBJ2-1
V: TRBV7-2
D: -
size: few

DNA: TGCGCCAGCAGCTTCTCAGCGGGGGCCCCAGATACGCAGTATTTT
CDR3: CASSFSAGAPDTQYF
length: 15
J: TRBJ2-3
V: TRBV5-1
D: TRBD2
size: many

DNA: TGTGCCAGCAGCTTAGAGGGTAGCACTGAAGCTTTCTTT
CDR3: CASSLEGSTEAFF
length: 13
J: TRBJ1-1
V: TRBV11-1
D: -
size: -

DNA: TGTGCCAGCAGCCAACGGCGGGGAGAGACCCAGTACTTC
CDR3: CASSQRRGETQYF
length: 13
J: TRBJ2-5
V: TRBV11-2
D: -
size: many

DNA: TGTGCCAGCAGCCCAGCGGGGGACGGCTACACCTTC
CDR3: CASSPAGDGYTF
length: 12
J: TRBJ1-2
V: TRBV27
D: -
size: many

DNA: TGTGCCAGCAGCCCCGGACAAGACAGGGTGGATCAGCCCCAGCATTTT
CDR3: CASSPGQDRVDQPQHF
length: 16
J: TRBJ1-5
V: TRBV7-2
D: TRBD1
size: -

DNA: TGCAGCGTCGAGAGAGCGGGGTCCGGAGATACGCAGTATTTT
CDR3: CSVERAGSGDTQYF
length: 14
J: TRBJ2-3
V: TRBV29-1
D: TRBD2
size: many

DNA: TGTGCCACCAGTGATTTTAGCACAGATACGCAGTATTTT
CDR3: CATSDFSTDTQYF
length: 13
J: TRBJ2-3
V: TRBV24-1
D: -
size: many

DNA: TGTGCCAGCTCACAAGGCGGGAAAGAGACCCAGTACTTC
CDR3: CASSQGGKETQYF
length: 13
J: TRBJ2-5
V: TRBV18
D: -
size: many

DNA: TGCAGTGCTCAAAGAGGTGCCGGGGGGCTGTTTTTT
CDR3: CSAQRGAGGLFF
length: 12
J: TRBJ2-2
V: TRBV20-1
D: -
size: -

DNA: TGTGCCAGCAGCGTAGGTGGGGCCGCCCTAAAAAGCTCCTACAATGAGCAGTTCTTC
CDR3: CASSVGGAALKSSYNEQFF
length: 19
J: TRBJ2-1
V: TRBV9
D: -
size: many

DNA: TGCGCCAGCAGCTTCGGTAGGGTCCCAGATACGCAGTATTTT
CDR3: CASSFGRVPDTQYF
length: 14
J: TRBJ2-3
V: TRBV5-1
D: -
size: many

DNA: TGCAGTGCTAGAGCAATCGACAGGGGGACGGTAAAACTGTTTTTT
CDR3: CSARAIDRGTVKLFF
length: 15
J: TRBJ1-4
V: TRBV20-1
D: TRBD1
size: many

DNA: TGTGCCAGCAGTCTCGGGGGGCACAATGAGCAGTTCTTC
CDR3: CASSLGGHNEQFF
length: 13
J: TRBJ2-1
V: TRBV7-3
D: -
size: few

DNA: TGTGCCAGCTCACCCATACCCGGGACAGCTATTGGCCCTGGAAACACCATATATTTT
CDR3: CASSPIPGTAIGPGNTIYF
length: 19
J: TRBJ1-3
V: TRBV18
D: TRBD1
size: many

DNA: TGTGCCAGCGCTTTACAGGGGCTCACTGAAGCTTTCTTT
CDR3: CASALQGLTEAFF
length: 13
J: TRBJ1-1
V: TRBV6-2/TRBV6-3
D: TRBD1
size: many

DNA: TGCGCCAGCAGCCAAGCCGCGACAGCCGACCTCAATTGGCCCCAGCATTTT
CDR3: CASSQAATADLNWPQHF
length: 17
J: TRBJ1-5
V: TRBV4-3
D: -
size: -

DNA: TGCGCCAGCAGCTCGCGGAGGGCCAGCCAAGAGACCCAGTACTTC
CDR3: CASSSRRASQETQYF
length: 15
J: TRBJ2-5
V: TRBV5-1
D: -
size: many

DNA: TGTGCCAGCAAGATACGAGCGGGGCGGACAGATACGCAGTATTTT
CDR3: CASKIRAGRTDTQYF
length: 15
J: TRBJ2-3
V: TRBV6-2/TRBV6-3
D: TRBD2
size: many

DNA: TGCAGTGCCGCCCGGGCAGGGGGGCCCCAGCATTTT
CDR3: CSAARAGGPQHF
length: 12
J: TRBJ1-5
V: TRBV20-1
D: TRBD1
size: many

DNA: TGTGCCAGCAGCTTAGCGACGCAAGCGGGGGGGGGTGAGCAGTTCTTC
CDR3: CASSLATQAGGGEQFF
length: 16
J: TRBJ2-1
V: TRBV7-2
D: TRBD2
size: many

DNA: TGCGCCAGCAGCTTCAAGGGGCCCCCGGCCCAGTACGAAGCTTTCTTT
CDR3: CASSFKGPPAQYEAFF
length: 16
J: TRBJ1-1
V: TRBV5-1
D: -
size: few

DNA: TGTGCCAGCAGCAACGGGGGGGCCGGGCAGACCCAGTACTTC
CDR3: CASSNGGAGQTQYF
length: 14
J: TRBJ2-5
V: TRBV7-3
D: TRBD2
size: many

DNA: TGTGCCAGCAGTTCCAAAAGCACAGATACGCAGTATTTT
CDR3: CASSSKSTDTQYF
length: 13
J: TRBJ2-3
V: TRBV6-2/TRBV6-3
D: -
size: many

DNA: TGTGCCAGCAGCCATTGGCGGGGGGACCGAGATACGCAGTATTTT
CDR3: CASSHWRGDRDTQYF
length: 15
J: TRBJ2-3
V: TRBV11-2
D: TRBD2
size: few

DNA: TGCGCCAGCAGCCGCGACAGGGGTGACGGCTACACCTTC
CDR3: CASSRDRGDGYTF
length: 13
J: TRBJ1-2
V: TRBV4-1
D: TRBD1
size: medium-sized